This passage covers 28 T cell receptor beta chains from one sample sequenced in a study of shared clonotypes between healthy human individuals. Profiled with immunoSEQ multiplex PCR; TCRdb holds only in-frame clones, not every one. This sample has 2 million to 3 million clones, with about 92% found just once. Specimen: naive CD4+ T cells sorted from blood. The subset denotes: CD45RA+ positively selected. The receptors stem from a man aged 18 to 30 in good health.

V usage is TRBV7-9 and J usage is TRBJ1-3; D is ambiguous. V gave up 8 bases and J gave up 0 bases, with 5 bases separating them. This CDR3 has 12 amino acids. Germline V CDR1 and CDR2: SEHNR, FQNEAQ (reference sequence). Here the CDR3 reads CASQLSGNTIYF. The CDR3 DNA follows: TGTGCCAGCCAGCTCTCTGGAAACACCATATATTTT.

The chain combines TRBV6-5 with TRBJ1-2, with TRBD1 identical over 9 bases. The CDR3 has 15 amino acids. In germline, CDR1 is MNHEY, CDR2 SVGAGI. The V and J ends lost 6 bases and 8 bases, in that order; junction bases with no gene match: 13. CDR3 in amino acids: CASRALSTGGTGYTF. The CDR3 nucleotides are TGTGCCAGCAGGGCTCTATCGACAGGGGGAACGGGCTACACCTTC.

The rearrangement uses TRBV19 and TRBJ2-7; D not resolved. CDR1 is LNHDA, CDR2 SQIVND, per germline (reference sequence). V was shortened by 3 bases and J by 3 bases, with 9 bases between the two germline ends. The CDR3 consists of 13 residues. CDR3 bases: TGTGCCAGTAGTATTGGCTCCTACTACGAGCAGTACTTC. Protein: CASSIGSYYEQYF.

Remarks on this clone: The same CDR3 is also encoded by other DNA sequences in this sample. This sequence joins TRBV19 and TRBJ2-5; D ambiguous. CDR1 is LNHDA, CDR2 SQIVND, per germline (reference sequence). V lost 3 bases to trimming and J lost 3 bases, with 8 bases between them. CDR3 size: 13 residues. The CDR3 DNA follows: TGTGCCAGTAGTATGGGCAGGAAAGAGACCCAGTACTTC. Translation: CASSMGRKETQYF.

The chain couples TRBV11-2 to TRBJ2-5, with TRBD2 matching 8 bases. Germline V lookup: CDR1 SGHAT, CDR2 FQNNGV. V gave up 6 bases and J gave up 5 bases; unmatched junction bases: 8. This CDR3 comprises 14 residues. CDR3 region: CASSIRGGRETQYF. CDR3 coding DNA: TGTGCCAGCAGTATTCGGGGGGGCCGTGAGACCCAGTACTTC. Based on the CDR3 plus reference TRBV11-2 and TRBJ2-5, the full variable domain is EAGVAQSPRYKIIEKRQSVAFWCNPISGHATLYWYQQILGQGPKLLIQFQNNGVVDDSQLPKDRFSAERLKGVDSTLKIQPAKLEDSAVYLCASSIRGGRETQYFGPGTRLLVL.

Worth noting for this clone: The junction differs from germline at one of its ends, possibly a read error. The gene calls are TRBV7-7 and TRBJ2-2, with D tentatively TRBD1 or TRBD2 (6 bases each). Germline CDR1 and CDR2: SSHAT and FNYEAQ (reference sequence). The length of the CDR3 is 13 residues. CDR3 sequence: CASSLEGGRRLFF. CDR3 nucleotide sequence: TGTGCTAGCAGCTTAGAGGGGGGCCGGAGGCTGTTTTTT.

The chain links TRBV19 to TRBJ2-3; tentative D call: TRBD2 (5 bases). V lost 2 bases and J 2 bases, leaving 11 bases between the germline ends. Germline V gene sequence: CDR1 LNHDA, CDR2 SQIVND (reference sequence). The CDR3 runs 15 residues. The CDR3 loop reads CASSITPGFTDTQYF. CDR3 DNA sequence: TGTGCCAGTAGTATAACTCCGGGATTCACAGATACGCAGTATTTT.

This clone occurred once. The rearrangement uses TRBV6-5 and TRBJ2-1; possibly TRBD1 or TRBD2 for D (5 bases each). V gave up 6 bases and J gave up 7 bases, with 19 bases separating them. The CDR3 loop spans 15 amino acids. CDR1 MNHEY and CDR2 SVGAGI come from the germline V gene. The CDR3 reads CASSRGTPRLNEQFF. The DNA for the CDR3 is TGTGCCAGCAGCCGAGGGACCCCCAGGTTGAATGAGCAGTTCTTC.

The chain recombines TRBV27 with TRBJ1-6; tentatively, D is TRBD1 (5 bases). The CDR3 loop spans 16 amino acids. Per the germline V gene, CDR1 is MNHEY and CDR2 is SMNVEV (reference sequence). V was shortened by 0 bases and J by 4 bases, with 10 bases between the two germline ends. The CDR3 region is CASSLSRDRYNSPLHF. The CDR3 bases are TGTGCCAGCAGTTTATCTCGGGACCGGTATAATTCACCCCTCCACTTT.

In this sample, this clone turned up once. The chain recombines TRBV18 with TRBJ2-7, with D hard to call. This CDR3 comprises 15 residues. The germline V gene has CDR1 KGHSH and CDR2 LQKENI. V lost 5 bases and J 0 bases, leaving 14 bases between the germline ends. The CDR3 nucleotides are TGTGCCAGCTCAACCGCTGCTGCTAGCTCCTACGAGCAGTACTTC. Its translation is CASSTAAASSYEQYF.

The genes are TRBV12-5 and TRBJ2-2; no reliable D call. Between the trimmed V and J ends, which lost 3 bases and 4 bases, there was a span of 18 bases. The CDR3 has 17 amino acids. The germline V gene has CDR1 LGHNT and CDR2 FRNRAP. CDR3 sequence reads: CASGFGSLGAGTGELFF. In DNA, the CDR3 is TGTGCTAGTGGTTTCGGTTCCCTCGGAGCAGGCACCGGGGAGCTGTTTTTT.

The chain has TRBV20-1 and TRBJ1-2; no reliable D call. The CDR3 has 10 amino acids. Deletions cut 5 bases from V and 8 bases from J, with 9 bases between. Germline-derived CDR1 and CDR2 are DFQATT and SNEGSKA (reference sequence). The CDR3 DNA follows: TGCAGTGCTTTTTCGTCCGGCTACACCTTC. Its translation is CSAFSSGYTF.

A single count supports this clone. V usage is TRBV29-1 and J usage is TRBJ2-1; 12 bases agree with TRBD2. Germline assignment: CDR1 SQVTM and CDR2 ANQGSEA. This CDR3 has 17 residues. J lost 5 bases, V lost 0 bases, and 8 bases had no gene match. In DNA form, the CDR3 reads TGCAGCGTTGAAGATCCTGGACTAGCGGGACCCAACAATGAGCAGTTCTTC. Its translation: CSVEDPGLAGPNNEQFF.

The chain joins TRBV2 to TRBJ2-1; TRBD2 agrees at 12 bases. Germline V gene data show CDR1 as SNHLY and CDR2 as FYNNEI. The length of the CDR3 is 17 residues. J lost 4 bases, V lost 4 bases, and 8 bases had no gene match. CDR3 sequence: CASSALTSGSWYNEQFF. In nucleotides, the CDR3 is TGTGCCAGCAGTGCCCTGACTAGCGGGAGTTGGTACAATGAGCAGTTCTTC.

This clone has only a few counts. The same CDR3 is also encoded by other DNA sequences in this sample. The J gene is TRBJ1-1, the V gene TRBV19; no clear D gene. Germline assignment: CDR1 LNHDA and CDR2 SQIVND (reference sequence). Trimming took 2 bases from V and 0 from J, leaving 7 bases between them. This CDR3 comprises 14 residues. The CDR3 DNA is TGTGCCAGTAGTATACGGCAGGTGAACACTGAAGCTTTCTTT. Its protein is CASSIRQVNTEAFF.

The chain recombines TRBV2 with TRBJ2-1; 7 nucleotides match TRBD2. The junction had 2 bases not matched to a gene; V was cut back by 6 bases and J by 3 bases. CDR1 and CDR2 (germline): SNHLY, FYNNEI. The CDR3 has 13 residues. The CDR3 nucleotides are TGTGCCAGCAGGGCGGGAGTCTACAATGAGCAGTTCTTC. Its translation: CASRAGVYNEQFF.

This chain uses TRBV15 with TRBJ1-1; 10 bases are a match to TRBD1. V lost 3 bases and J lost 12; bases outside the gene matches: 4. Germline CDR1 is LNHNV and CDR2 is YYDKDF (reference sequence). This CDR3 is 12 amino acids long. The CDR3 sequence is CATSRGQGRSFF. CDR3 DNA sequence: TGTGCCACCAGCAGGGGACAGGGGAGATCTTTCTTT.

The table lists this clone with a few counts. This chain uses TRBV29-1 with TRBJ1-1; no clear D gene. Deletions cut 5 bases from V and 0 bases from J, with 7 bases between. This CDR3 region has 12 residues. CDR1 is SQVTM, CDR2 ANQGSEA, per germline. CDR3 nucleotide sequence: TGCAGCGTTTCGATTGTGAACACTGAAGCTTTCTTT. It encodes CSVSIVNTEAFF.

The V call is TRBV7-6, the J call TRBJ1-5; D is undetermined. Looked up from germline, CDR1 is SGHVS and CDR2 is FNYEAQ. CDR3 length: 16 amino acids. Trimming left V 5 bases short and J 5 bases short, with 19 bases between. The CDR3 is CASSPDAGRDDQPQHF. CDR3 coding DNA: TGTGCCAGCAGCCCAGACGCGGGGAGGGATGATCAGCCCCAGCATTTT.

This chain uses TRBV7-8 with TRBJ2-7, with 8 bases aligning to TRBD2. V lost 5 bases and J lost 5; bases outside the gene matches: 5. CDR1 is SGHVS, CDR2 FQNEAQ, per germline. The CDR3 has 13 amino acids. CDR3 sequence reads: CASSLGLAHEQYF. The CDR3 DNA sequence: TGTGCCAGCAGCCTCGGACTAGCCCACGAGCAGTACTTC.

The count of this clone is one. This chain links TRBV6-5 with TRBJ1-4; maybe TRBD1 (5 bases). CDR3 length: 14 residues. The V and J ends lost 5 bases and 10 bases respectively, with 17 bases between them. Looked up from germline, CDR1 is MNHEY and CDR2 is SVGAGI. CDR3 loop: CASSLLPGLGKLFF. In DNA form, the CDR3 reads TGTGCCAGCAGTCTACTACCGGGACTTGGAAAACTGTTTTTT.

This chain uses TRBV30 with TRBJ2-7, with a weak D call TRBD2 (5 bases). CDR1 is GTSNPN, CDR2 SVGIG, per germline (reference sequence). The CDR3 has 13 amino acids. Trimming took off 6 bases at V and 5 bases at J, with 17 bases between the two ends. This chain's CDR3 is CACRGPGLNEQYF. CDR3 in DNA: TGTGCCTGCCGAGGGCCTGGTTTGAACGAGCAGTACTTC.

The J gene is TRBJ1-1, the V gene TRBV18, with TRBD1 identical over 7 bases. V lost 1 base, J lost 4 bases, and 9 bases stayed unmatched. In germline, CDR1 is KGHSH, CDR2 LQKENI. This CDR3 is 16 amino acids long. CDR3 nucleotide sequence: TGTGCCAGCTCACCACGGAAACAGGGGACGTCCACTGAAGCTTTCTTT. As protein: CASSPRKQGTSTEAFF. Looking up the rest from reference TRBV18 and TRBJ1-1 gives the full variable domain: NAGVMQNPRHLVRRRGQEARLRCSPMKGHSHVYWYRQLPEEGLKFMVYLQKENIIDESGMPKERFSAEFPKEGPSILRIQQVVRGDSAAYFCASSPRKQGTSTEAFFGQGTRLTVV.

The chain recombines TRBV9 with TRBJ2-3; 11 bases fit TRBD2. This CDR3 contains 16 residues. Germline V lookup: CDR1 SGDLS, CDR2 YYNGEE. Trimming at V came to 4 bases and at J to 6 bases, leaving 10 bases not matched to a gene. The CDR3 region has the DNA TGTGCCAGCAGCCCTCATGGTAGCGGGGGGGCGGATACGCAGTATTTT. This gives the protein CASSPHGSGGADTQYF.

The chain recombines TRBV9 with TRBJ1-4; 8 positions agree with TRBD1. This CDR3 contains 15 residues. Germline trimming cut 0 bases from V and 8 bases from J; bases unmatched to any gene: 6. Germline V CDR1 and CDR2: SGDLS, YYNGEE. CDR3 nucleotide sequence: TGTGCCAGCAGCGTAGACCAGGGGGCGGAGGAAAAACTGTTTTTT. Encoded protein: CASSVDQGAEEKLFF.

This sequence joins TRBV5-5 and TRBJ1-5; D might be TRBD1 (6 bases). CDR1 and CDR2 (germline): SGHKS, YYEKEE (reference sequence). V gave up 1 base and J gave up 3 bases, with 8 bases separating them. CDR3 length: 14 residues. CDR3 residues: CASSLRGNNQPQHF. The CDR3 nucleotides read TGTGCCAGCAGCTTGAGGGGGAACAATCAGCCCCAGCATTTT. Using reference TRBV5-5 and TRBJ1-5 for the parts outside the CDR3, the full variable domain is DAGVTQSPTHLIKTRGQQVTLRCSPISGHKSVSWYQQVLGQGPQFIFQYYEKEERGRGNFPDRFSARQFPNYSSELNVNALLLGDSALYLCASSLRGNNQPQHFGDGTRLSIL.

This chain links TRBV2 with TRBJ2-5, with 7 bases that match TRBD1. V shed 8 bases, J shed 4 bases, and the junction held 7 bases outside the gene matches. The CDR3 is 13 amino acids. CDR1 SNHLY and CDR2 FYNNEI come from the germline V gene. The CDR3 DNA is TGTGCCAGCTGCTGGACAGGTGTAGAGACCCAGTACTTC. This sequence encodes CASCWTGVETQYF.

The chain links TRBV7-9 to TRBJ1-2, with D perhaps matching TRBD1 (5 bases). The V gene lost 2 bases and the J gene lost 1 base, with 14 bases spanning the gap. Germline V gives CDR1 SEHNR, CDR2 FQNEAQ (reference sequence). The CDR3 runs to 16 residues. The CDR3 protein is CASSLSGRGYNYGYTF. The CDR3 nucleotides read TGTGCCAGCAGCTTAAGTGGGAGGGGATATAACTATGGCTACACCTTC.